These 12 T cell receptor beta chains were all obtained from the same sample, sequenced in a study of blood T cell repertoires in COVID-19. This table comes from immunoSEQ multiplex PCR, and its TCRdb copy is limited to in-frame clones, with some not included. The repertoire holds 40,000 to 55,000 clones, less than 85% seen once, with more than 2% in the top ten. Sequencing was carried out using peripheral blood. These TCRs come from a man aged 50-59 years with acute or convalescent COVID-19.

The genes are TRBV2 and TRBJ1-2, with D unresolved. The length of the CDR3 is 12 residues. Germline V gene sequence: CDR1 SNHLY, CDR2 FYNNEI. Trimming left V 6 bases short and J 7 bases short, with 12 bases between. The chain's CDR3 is CASRNQAGGYTF. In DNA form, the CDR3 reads TGTGCCAGCAGGAACCAAGCAGGTGGCTACACCTTC.

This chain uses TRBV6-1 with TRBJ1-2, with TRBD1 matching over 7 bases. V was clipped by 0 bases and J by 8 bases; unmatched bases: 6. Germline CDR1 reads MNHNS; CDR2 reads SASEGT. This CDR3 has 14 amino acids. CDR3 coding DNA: TGTGCCAGCAGTGAAGCGGCGGGACAGTGGGGCTACACCTTC. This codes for CASSEAAGQWGYTF.

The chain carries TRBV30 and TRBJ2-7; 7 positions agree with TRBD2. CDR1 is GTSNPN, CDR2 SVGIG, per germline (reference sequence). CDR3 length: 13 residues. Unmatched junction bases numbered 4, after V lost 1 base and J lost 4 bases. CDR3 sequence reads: CAWSAPGGYEQYF. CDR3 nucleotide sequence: TGTGCCTGGAGTGCCCCCGGGGGGTACGAGCAGTACTTC.

Here the CDR3 DNA reads TGTGCCAGCAGCCCTCCGGTTAGCGGGAGAACCTCCTACGAGCAGTACTTC. Translated: CASSPPVSGRTSYEQYF. The chain uses TRBV21-1 and TRBJ2-7; no DNA check was done on the table's D call, TRBD2. TRBV21-1 is listed as a pseudogene. The CDR3 spans 17 residues.

For the CDR3, the DNA is TGTGCCAGCAGCTTAGAGGGGGGGCAAGAGACCCAGTACTTC. It codes for CASSLEGGQETQYF. The chain links TRBV7-9 to TRBJ2-5; D perhaps matches TRBD2 (7 bases). The CDR3 loop spans 14 amino acids. The V gene lost 1 base and the J gene lost 2 bases, with 8 bases spanning the gap. The germline V gene encodes CDR1 SEHNR and CDR2 FQNEAQ (reference sequence).

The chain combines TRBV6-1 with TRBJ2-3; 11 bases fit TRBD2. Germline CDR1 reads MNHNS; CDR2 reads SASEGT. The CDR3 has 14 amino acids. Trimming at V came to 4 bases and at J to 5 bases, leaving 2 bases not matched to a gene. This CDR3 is CASSVAGGRDTQYF. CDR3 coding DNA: TGTGCCAGCAGTGTAGCGGGGGGGCGAGATACGCAGTATTTT.

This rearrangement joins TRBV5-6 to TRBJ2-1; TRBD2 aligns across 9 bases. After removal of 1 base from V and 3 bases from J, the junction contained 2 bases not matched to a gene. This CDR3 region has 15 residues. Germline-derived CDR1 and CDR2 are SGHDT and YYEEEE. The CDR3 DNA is TGTGCCAGCAGCTTGACTAGCGGGCTCTACAATGAGCAGTTCTTC. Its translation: CASSLTSGLYNEQFF.

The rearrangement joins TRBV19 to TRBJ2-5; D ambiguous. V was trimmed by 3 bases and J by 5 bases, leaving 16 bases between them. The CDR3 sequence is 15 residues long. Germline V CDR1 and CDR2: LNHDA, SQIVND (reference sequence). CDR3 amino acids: CASSIYGSVGETQYF. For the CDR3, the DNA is TGTGCCAGTAGTATTTACGGGTCCGTCGGGGAGACCCAGTACTTC.

This CDR3 reads CASTLGQGASGNTIYF. CDR3 sequence (DNA): TGTGCCAGCACCCTTGGTCAGGGGGCTTCTGGAAACACCATATATTTT. V is TRBV14 and J is TRBJ1-3; 8 nucleotides line up with TRBD1. CDR1 is SGHDN, CDR2 FVKESK, per germline. The V segment lost 7 bases and the J segment 1 base; nucleotides outside the gene matches: 9. This CDR3 region has 16 residues.

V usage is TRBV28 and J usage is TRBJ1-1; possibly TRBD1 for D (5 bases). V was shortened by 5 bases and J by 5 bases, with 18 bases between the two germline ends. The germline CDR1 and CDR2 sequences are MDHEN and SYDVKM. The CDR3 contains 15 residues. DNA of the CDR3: TGTGCCAGCAGTATCTTAGTCTTGGGGCGGACTGAAGCTTTCTTT. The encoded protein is CASSILVLGRTEAFF.

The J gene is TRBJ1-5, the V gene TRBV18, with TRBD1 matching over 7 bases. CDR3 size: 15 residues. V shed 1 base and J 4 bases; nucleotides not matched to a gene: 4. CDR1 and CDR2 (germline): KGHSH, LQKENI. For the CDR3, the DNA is TGTGCCAGCTCACCACTTGGACAGGCTAATCAGCCCCAGCATTTT. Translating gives CASSPLGQANQPQHF.

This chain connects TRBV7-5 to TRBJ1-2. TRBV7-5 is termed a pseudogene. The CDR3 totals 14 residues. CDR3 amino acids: CARPPSGGFYGYTF. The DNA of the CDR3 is TGTGCCAGACCGCCGTCGGGGGGGTTTTATGGCTACACCTTC.